This is a list of T cell receptor beta chains from one sample in a study of prognosis after radiotherapy for stage I lung cancer. TCRdb called the multiplex PCR reads again in MiXCR, with one record for every CDR3 protein. This table holds around 14,000 distinct CDR3 sequences, around 29% found once. This specimen consisted of PBMCs, obtained before or after stereotactic body radiation therapy (not recorded which). All receptors derive from a donor over 45 with non-small cell lung cancer. The CDR3 runs from the conserved cysteine through the conserved F or W. D genes are given only for firm matches. A row's size may be missing; if present it is once, few, many or a size class.

TRBJ2-4	many	TRBV28	.	TGTGCCAGCAGTTTGGTGGGGATTGGTGAAAACATTCAGTACTTC	CASSLVGIGENIQYF
TRBJ2-7	.	TRBV20-1	TRBD2	TGCAGTGCTAGAGATACTGGACTAGGGGTCTACGAGCAGTACTTC	CSARDTGLGVYEQYF
TRBJ2-3	.	TRBV27	TRBD2	TGTGCCAGAGCCTCCCGGCTAGCGGGTCCAGCAGATACGCAGTATTTT	CARASRLAGPADTQYF
TRBJ2-1	many	TRBV28	.	TGTGCCAGCAGTTCAGACCGGGACCCCCGCAATGAGCAGTTCTTC	CASSSDRDPRNEQFF
TRBJ1-1	many	TRBV28	.	TGTGCCAGCAGTTTATTATCCCGCATGAACACTGAAGCTTTCTTT	CASSLLSRMNTEAFF
TRBJ2-7	many	TRBV3-1	TRBD2	TGTGCCAGCAGCCTTCGCCCGGGACTAGTATACGAGCAGTACTTC	CASSLRPGLVYEQYF
TRBJ2-7	many	TRBV20-1	TRBD2	TGCAGTGCTAGGGGACTAGTCAGAAACTACGAGCAGTACTTC	CSARGLVRNYEQYF
TRBJ2-7	many	TRBV6-1	TRBD1	TGTGCCAGCAGAACACCGGGACAGGGACGCGAGCAGTACTTC	CASRTPGQGREQYF
TRBJ1-4	many	TRBV28	.	TGTGCCAGCAGTTTCGCGGGACGGCGCCCCTCGGGGAATGAAAAACTGTTTTTT	CASSFAGRRPSGNEKLFF
TRBJ1-3	many	TRBV20-1	.	TGCAGTGCCGGCGGGGACTCTGGAAACACCATATATTTT	CSAGGDSGNTIYF
TRBJ2-7	many	TRBV20-1	.	TGCAGTGCTACCCCCGGTCCGAGCTCCTACGAGCAGTACTTC	CSATPGPSSYEQYF
TRBJ2-1	.	TRBV6-2/TRBV6-3	.	TGTGCCAGCATACCCTGGGGTACCGCCTACAATGAGCAGTTCTTC	CASIPWGTAYNEQFF
TRBJ2-5	many	TRBV11-2	.	TGTGCCAGCAGCCCACGAGTCGACCAAGAGACCCAGTACTTC	CASSPRVDQETQYF
TRBJ1-2	once	TRBV6-2/TRBV6-3	TRBD1	TGTGACTGCAGTGAAGCGTTGGACAGGGGGCATCACTATGGATACACCTTC	CDCSEALDRGHHYGYTF
TRBJ1-1	.	TRBV5-1	TRBD1	TGCGCCAGCATCAGACAGGGGCAGATAACTGAAGCTTTCTTT	CASIRQGQITEAFF
TRBJ2-3	.	TRBV7-3	TRBD2	TGTGCCAGCAGCTCCCTCCCCGGGACTAGCGGGATTCTGAGCACAGATACGCAGTATTTT	CASSSLPGTSGILSTDTQYF
TRBJ2-7	many	TRBV10-3	TRBD2	TGTGCCATCAGCCCGGGACTAGCGCCCTACGAGCAGTACTTC	CAISPGLAPYEQYF
TRBJ2-7	many	TRBV7-8	.	TGTGCCAGCAGCCCGAGGGACACCTCCTACGAGCAGTACTTC	CASSPRDTSYEQYF
TRBJ2-2	many	TRBV5-1	TRBD2	TGCGCCAGCAAACTAGCGGCGAACACCGGGGAGCTGTTTTTT	CASKLAANTGELFF
TRBJ2-3	many	TRBV7-2	.	TGTGCCAGCAGCTTACTAGGCCCGGATACGCAGTATTTT	CASSLLGPDTQYF
TRBJ1-5	many	TRBV20-1	.	TGCAGTGCTAGAGATCCACAGAGTAGCAATCAGCCCCAGCATTTT	CSARDPQSSNQPQHF
TRBJ2-2	many	TRBV9	TRBD2	TGTGCCAGCAGCCCCCGGGGGGGGCTGAACACCGGGGAGCTGTTTTTT	CASSPRGGLNTGELFF
TRBJ2-1	few	TRBV6-5	TRBD2	TGTGCCAGCAGTTACCTAGCGGGAGGGGGGACTGAGCAGTTCTTC	CASSYLAGGGTEQFF
TRBJ2-2	many	TRBV5-5	.	TGTGCCAGCAGCATACCCAGAGTTACCGGGGAGCTGTTTTTT	CASSIPRVTGELFF
TRBJ1-1	many	TRBV28	TRBD1	TGTGCCAGCACTGGTACCTGGGTGGGGACAGTGAACACTGAAGCTTTCTTT	CASTGTWVGTVNTEAFF
TRBJ1-2	many	TRBV14	TRBD1	TGTGCCAGCAGCTCCCGCGGGAGGGGACAGGAAGGCTACACCTTC	CASSSRGRGQEGYTF
TRBJ2-1	many	TRBV7-3	.	TGTGCCAGCAGCTTAATGGCAGTTCCGGAGAATGAGCAGTTCTTC	CASSLMAVPENEQFF
TRBJ2-7	many	TRBV5-6	.	TGTGCCAGCAGCTTGGGACAGAACTACGAGCAGTACTTC	CASSLGQNYEQYF
TRBJ1-4	many	TRBV3-1	TRBD1	TGTGCCAGCAGCCAAGCCGGGACAGGGGGTGAAAAACTGTTTTTT	CASSQAGTGGEKLFF